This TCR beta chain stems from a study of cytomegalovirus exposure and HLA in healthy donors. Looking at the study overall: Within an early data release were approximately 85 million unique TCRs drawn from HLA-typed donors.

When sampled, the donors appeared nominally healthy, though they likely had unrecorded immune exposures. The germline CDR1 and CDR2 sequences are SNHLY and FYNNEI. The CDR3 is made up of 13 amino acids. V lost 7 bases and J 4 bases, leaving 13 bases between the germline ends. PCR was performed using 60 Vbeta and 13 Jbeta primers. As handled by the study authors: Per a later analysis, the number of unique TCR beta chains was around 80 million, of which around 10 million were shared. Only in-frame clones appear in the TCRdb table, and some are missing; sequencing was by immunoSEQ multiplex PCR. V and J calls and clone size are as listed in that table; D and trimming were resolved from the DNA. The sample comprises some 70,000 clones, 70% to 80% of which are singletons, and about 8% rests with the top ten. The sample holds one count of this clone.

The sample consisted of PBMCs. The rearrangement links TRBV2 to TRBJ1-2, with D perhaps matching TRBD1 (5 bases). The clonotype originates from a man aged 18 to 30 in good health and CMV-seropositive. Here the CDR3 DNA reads TGTGCCAGCACCCTGGCGGGGCTCTATGGCTACACCTTC. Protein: CASTLAGLYGYTF.